The following is a T cell receptor (beta chain) sequence with its context. Its target is not known. The sample belongs to a study of T cell responses to AZD1222 COVID-19 vaccine. Study-level results: Repertoire sampling was restricted to post-peak T cell response timepoints.

This CDR3 is built from 15 residues. V trimming: 4 bases; J trimming: 3 bases; junction bases outside the gene matches: 8. Germline lookup yields CDR1 KGHSH and CDR2 LQKENI. Method: immunoSEQ multiplex PCR; TCRdb's copy keeps in-frame clones and lacks some. The sample has fewer than 120,000 clones; around 82% are singletons. The sample was peripheral blood, taken on day 0 of AZD1222 vaccination. The chain is built from TRBV18 and TRBJ1-1; TRBD1 matches 7 bases. This clonotype was sampled from an adult in good health. CDR3 in DNA: TGTGCCAGCTCACGGACAGGCAAGGGTGACACTGAAGCTTTCTTT. The encoded protein is CASSRTGKGDTEAFF.